The 19 T cell receptor beta chains below all came from one sample that was sequenced in a study of blood T cell repertoires in COVID-19. Method: immunoSEQ multiplex PCR; TCRdb's copy keeps in-frame clones and lacks some. Seen here are 100,000 to 150,000 clones, 70% to 90% observed once, and the top ten hold 0.95% to 1.5%. Sequenced input: peripheral blood. These receptors all stem from a woman of 80 years or more with acute or convalescent COVID-19.

This chain links TRBV24-1 with TRBJ2-5; 10 bases line up with TRBD1. The CDR3 spans 16 residues. V lost 3 bases and J lost 5; bases outside the gene matches: 8. The V gene's germline CDR1 is KGHDR and CDR2 SFDVKD. The CDR3 DNA reads TGTGCCACCAGTGATGCCGGACAGGGGGTTTTTGAGACCCAGTACTTC. As protein: CATSDAGQGVFETQYF.

This chain uses TRBV6-5 with TRBJ1-5; the D is unclear. This CDR3 is 14 amino acids long. V dropped 4 bases and J dropped 6 bases, with 13 bases sitting between them. CDR1 is MNHEY, CDR2 SVGAGI, per germline. The DNA of the CDR3 is TGTGCCAGCAGTTCCAACAGTGTCGGTCAGCCCCAGCATTTT. Protein sequence: CASSSNSVGQPQHF.

The CDR3 region has the DNA TGCGCCAGCAGCCTCGGACAGACTGCAACTAATGAAAAACTGTTTTTT. Its translation is CASSLGQTATNEKLFF. The chain recombines TRBV5-1 with TRBJ1-4; perhaps TRBD1 as D (6 bases). V lost 4 bases and J lost 0, with 13 bases in between. Germline CDR1 is SGHRS and CDR2 is YFSETQ. The CDR3 sequence is 16 residues long. Full variable domain (outside the CDR3, taken from reference TRBV5-1 and TRBJ1-4): KAGVTQTPRYLIKTRGQQVTLSCSPISGHRSVSWYQQTPGQGLQFLFEYFSETQRNKGNFPGRFSGRQFSNSRSEMNVSTLELGDSALYLCASSLGQTATNEKLFFGSGTQLSVL.

This sequence joins TRBV29-1 and TRBJ2-7; D is uncertain. The CDR3 loop spans 10 amino acids. V lost 5 bases to trimming and J lost 6 bases, with 8 bases between them. CDR1 is SQVTM and CDR2 is ANQGSEA in the germline V gene. The CDR3 sequence: CSVQTGEQYF. For the CDR3, the DNA is TGCAGCGTTCAAACGGGCGAGCAGTACTTC.

J is TRBJ2-7 and V is TRBV6-5; 7 bases map to TRBD1. The CDR3 spans 15 residues. Germline trimming cut 2 bases from V and 0 bases from J; bases unmatched to any gene: 4. CDR1 MNHEY and CDR2 SVGAGI come from the germline V gene. CDR3 amino acids: CASSYARDSSYEQYF. Written as DNA, the CDR3 is TGTGCCAGCAGTTACGCCCGGGACAGCTCCTACGAGCAGTACTTC.

The gene calls are TRBV6-1 and TRBJ2-7; the match to TRBD2 covers 10 bases. The V gene end was trimmed by 2 bases and the J gene end by 4 bases; junction bases not matched to a gene: 14. The CDR3 is 18 residues long. CDR1 MNHNS and CDR2 SASEGT come from the germline V gene. This chain's CDR3 is CASSEKASGSGGRYEQYF. The DNA for the CDR3 is TGTGCCAGCAGTGAAAAGGCTAGCGGGAGCGGCGGCCGTTACGAGCAGTACTTC.

This chain joins TRBV18 and TRBJ2-7, with 8 bases lining up with TRBD1. V shed 6 bases, J shed 2 bases, and the junction held 6 bases outside the gene matches. The CDR3 consists of 14 residues. Germline loops: CDR1 KGHSH, CDR2 LQKENI. The CDR3 protein is CASSGTGLTYEQYF. CDR3 sequence (DNA): TGTGCCAGCTCCGGGACAGGTTTAACCTACGAGCAGTACTTC.

The chain uses TRBV9 and TRBJ2-4; D is unresolved. Germline V CDR1 and CDR2: SGDLS, YYNGEE. Trimming removed 0 bases at V and 8 bases at J, with 9 bases between. This CDR3 region has 13 residues. The CDR3 loop is CASSVALADIQYF. As DNA, the CDR3 is TGTGCCAGCAGCGTAGCCCTGGCGGACATTCAGTACTTC.

The chain employs TRBV7-9 and TRBJ1-4; TRBD1 might be the D (6 bases). The V and J ends lost 4 bases and 5 bases respectively, with 14 bases between them. The CDR3 consists of 15 residues. From germline, CDR1 is SEHNR and CDR2 FQNEAQ (reference sequence). This CDR3 reads CASSSGVAGNEKLFF. CDR3 bases: TGTGCCAGCAGCTCAGGGGTTGCGGGCAATGAAAAACTGTTTTTT.

The V and J genes are TRBV5-1 and TRBJ2-2; tentative D call: TRBD1 (6 bases). Trimming cost V 4 bases and J 5 bases, with 12 bases left between them. CDR3 length: 14 residues. Germline V gives CDR1 SGHRS, CDR2 YFSETQ. The CDR3 sequence is CASSPGHSTGELFF. In DNA form, the CDR3 reads TGCGCCAGCAGCCCGGGACACTCGACCGGGGAGCTGTTTTTT.

J is TRBJ1-6 and V is TRBV5-1, with 8 bases aligning to TRBD1. Germline V lookup: CDR1 SGHRS, CDR2 YFSETQ. Losses at the gene ends were 4 bases for V and 1 base for J; bases not matched to a gene: 4. This CDR3 is 16 amino acids long. DNA for the CDR3: TGCGCCAGCAGCGGACAGGGTGGGTCCTATAATTCACCCCTCCACTTT. Translating gives CASSGQGGSYNSPLHF. The full variable domain, rest sourced from reference TRBV5-1 and TRBJ1-6, is KAGVTQTPRYLIKTRGQQVTLSCSPISGHRSVSWYQQTPGQGLQFLFEYFSETQRNKGNFPGRFSGRQFSNSRSEMNVSTLELGDSALYLCASSGQGGSYNSPLHFGNGTRLTVT.

V usage is TRBV7-9 and J usage is TRBJ1-2; TRBD1 matches 12 bases. This CDR3 region has 15 residues. Looked up from germline, CDR1 is SEHNR and CDR2 is FQNEAQ (reference sequence). The V segment lost 0 bases and the J segment 8 bases; nucleotides outside the gene matches: 4. This chain's CDR3 is CASSLAGTGGVGYTF. In DNA form, the CDR3 reads TGTGCCAGCAGCTTAGCCGGGACAGGGGGCGTAGGCTACACCTTC. Together with reference TRBV7-9 and TRBJ1-2, the CDR3 gives the full variable domain: DTGVSQNPRHKITKRGQNVTFRCDPISEHNRLYWYRQTLGQGPEFLTYFQNEAQLEKSRLLSDRFSAERPKGSFSTLEIQRTEQGDSAMYLCASSLAGTGGVGYTFGSGTRLTVV.

The chain couples TRBV28 to TRBJ1-2, with 9 bases that match TRBD1. CDR1 is MDHEN, CDR2 SYDVKM, per germline. The CDR3 totals 14 residues. The V gene end was trimmed by 5 bases and the J gene end by 5 bases; junction bases not matched to a gene: 6. The chain's CDR3 is CASSRTGEWYGYTF. The CDR3 DNA reads TGTGCCAGCAGTAGGACAGGGGAATGGTATGGCTACACCTTC.

A few counts support this clone. The gene calls are TRBV28 and TRBJ2-1; 12 positions agree with TRBD2. CDR3 length: 16 amino acids. V trimming: 5 bases; J trimming: 5 bases; junction bases outside the gene matches: 7. Germline CDR1 reads MDHEN; CDR2 reads SYDVKM. DNA for the CDR3: TGTGCCAGCAGTCCCGTGACTAGCGGGAGCCACAATGAGCAGTTCTTC. Its protein product is CASSPVTSGSHNEQFF.

The chain combines TRBV2 with TRBJ1-3; TRBD1 might be the D (5 bases). V lost 5 bases to trimming and J lost 0 bases, with 11 bases between them. CDR3 size: 15 residues. The V gene's germline CDR1 is SNHLY and CDR2 FYNNEI. This CDR3 reads CASSYTGTSGNTIYF. The CDR3 DNA sequence: TGTGCCAGCAGTTATACAGGCACCTCTGGAAACACCATATATTTT.

The V gene is TRBV6-4, the J gene TRBJ2-1, with 12 bases that match TRBD2. Per germline, CDR1 MRHNA and CDR2 SNTAGT. The CDR3 is 16 amino acids. The junction had 10 bases not matched to a gene; V was cut back by 5 bases and J by 8 bases. The CDR3: CASSPFLAGGFDEQFF. CDR3 nucleotides: TGTGCCAGCAGTCCCTTCCTAGCGGGAGGGTTCGATGAGCAGTTCTTC.

The chain links TRBV5-6 to TRBJ1-1; tentatively, D is TRBD1 (5 bases). Germline loops: CDR1 SGHDT, CDR2 YYEEEE. V was clipped by 4 bases and J by 0 bases, with 7 bases between them. This CDR3 is built from 13 residues. The CDR3: CASSPQVNTEAFF. CDR3 DNA sequence: TGTGCCAGCAGCCCACAGGTGAACACTGAAGCTTTCTTT.

The table lists this clone with a count of one. The sample contains more than one DNA sequence encoding this CDR3. The CDR3 protein is CASSQDRNQPQHF. The CDR3 DNA reads TGTGCCAGCAGCCAGGACAGGAATCAGCCCCAGCATTTT. This chain uses TRBV11-2 with TRBJ1-5; TRBD1 agrees at 7 bases. Unmatched junction bases numbered 2, after V lost 5 bases and J lost 4 bases. CDR3 size: 13 residues. Per the germline V gene, CDR1 is SGHAT and CDR2 is FQNNGV.

The chain joins TRBV5-1 to TRBJ2-7; 10 bases are shared with TRBD2. The CDR3 consists of 14 residues. Losses at the gene ends were 3 bases for V and 5 bases for J; bases not matched to a gene: 5. The germline V gene has CDR1 SGHRS and CDR2 YFSETQ. The CDR3 is CASSYSGTSDEQYF. In DNA form, the CDR3 reads TGCGCCAGCAGCTACTCCGGGACTAGCGACGAGCAGTACTTC.